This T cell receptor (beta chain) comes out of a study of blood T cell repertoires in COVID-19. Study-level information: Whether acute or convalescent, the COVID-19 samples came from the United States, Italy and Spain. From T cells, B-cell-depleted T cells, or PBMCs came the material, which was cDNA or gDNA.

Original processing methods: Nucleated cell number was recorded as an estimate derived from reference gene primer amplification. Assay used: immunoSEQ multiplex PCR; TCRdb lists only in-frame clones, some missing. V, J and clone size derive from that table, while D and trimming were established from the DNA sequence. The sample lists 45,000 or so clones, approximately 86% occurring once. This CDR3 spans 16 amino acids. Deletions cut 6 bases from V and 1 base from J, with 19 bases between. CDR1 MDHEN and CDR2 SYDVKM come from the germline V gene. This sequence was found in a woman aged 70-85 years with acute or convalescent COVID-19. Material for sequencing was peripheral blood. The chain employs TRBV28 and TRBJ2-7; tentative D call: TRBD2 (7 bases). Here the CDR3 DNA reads TGTGCCAGCAGGCCGAACTTAGGGGGGGGTTCCTACGAGCAGTACTTC. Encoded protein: CASRPNLGGGSYEQYF.